Listed below are T cell receptor beta chains from one sample, sequenced in a study of T cell changes during pregnancy in multiple sclerosis. TCRdb's copy holds only in-frame clones and misses some; the assay was immunoSEQ multiplex PCR. This table has approximately 68,000 clones, roughly 89% appearing once. This specimen was peripheral blood, taken in the third trimester of pregnancy. The receptors were gathered from a female donor in good health, enrolled as a control in a pregnancy study. Each CDR3 is given with its conserved first and last residue. A D gene is named only where the DNA matches it firmly. Rows may omit the clone size; those that give it use once, few, many or a size class.

d_call: TRBD1
v_call: TRBV5-6
clone_size: -
j_call: TRBJ1-2
cdr3_nt: TGTGCCAGCACCCTCTGGGGGACAGGGTACCTTAACTATGGCTACACCTTC
cdr3_aa: CASTLWGTGYLNYGYTF

d_call: -
v_call: TRBV4-3
clone_size: -
j_call: TRBJ2-6
cdr3_nt: TGCGCCAGCAGCAATAGCGTTGGTGGGGCCAACGTCCTGACTTTC
cdr3_aa: CASSNSVGGANVLTF

d_call: TRBD2
v_call: TRBV5-1
clone_size: -
j_call: TRBJ2-1
cdr3_nt: TGCGCCAGCAGCTTAGCGGGAGCGGGCGGGATGGAGCAGTTCTTC
cdr3_aa: CASSLAGAGGMEQFF

d_call: TRBD1
v_call: TRBV5-1
clone_size: once
j_call: TRBJ2-1
cdr3_nt: TGCGCCAGCAGCCTAGGACAGGGGGCTTACAATGAGCAGTTCTTC
cdr3_aa: CASSLGQGAYNEQFF

d_call: TRBD1
v_call: TRBV7-2
clone_size: -
j_call: TRBJ1-1
cdr3_nt: TGTGCCAGCAGCTTCTTGAGACAGGGGCATTTACTGGCTTTCTTT
cdr3_aa: CASSFLRQGHLLAFF

d_call: -
v_call: TRBV5-5
clone_size: -
j_call: TRBJ1-2
cdr3_nt: TGTGCCAGCAGCTTTAGCCCTGATAACTATGGCTACACCTTC
cdr3_aa: CASSFSPDNYGYTF

d_call: TRBD2
v_call: TRBV27
clone_size: -
j_call: TRBJ2-7
cdr3_nt: TGTGCCAGCAGCCGAAACTGGGCTAGCGGGAGCTACGAGCAGTACTTC
cdr3_aa: CASSRNWASGSYEQYF

d_call: TRBD1
v_call: TRBV5-6
clone_size: -
j_call: TRBJ2-7
cdr3_nt: TGTGCCAGCACAAGGACAGGGCGGCCCTACGAGCAGTACTTC
cdr3_aa: CASTRTGRPYEQYF

d_call: TRBD2
v_call: TRBV30
clone_size: -
j_call: TRBJ2-7
cdr3_nt: TGTGCCTGGAGCCCTAGCGGGAGGTCCTACGAGCAGTACTTC
cdr3_aa: CAWSPSGRSYEQYF

d_call: -
v_call: TRBV4-3
clone_size: -
j_call: TRBJ1-2
cdr3_nt: TGCGCCAGCAGCCAAGGACGGTCGCGAGGCAACACCTTC
cdr3_aa: CASSQGRSRGNTF

d_call: -
v_call: TRBV7-2
clone_size: -
j_call: TRBJ2-7
cdr3_nt: TGTGCCAGCAGCCATCGTATTTCAGGCGCCCTCGGCTACGAGCAGTACTTC
cdr3_aa: CASSHRISGALGYEQYF

d_call: TRBD1
v_call: TRBV2
clone_size: -
j_call: TRBJ1-2
cdr3_nt: TGTGCCAGCAGTGAAGCCAAGGGACAGGGAATTGTCTATGGCTACACCTTC
cdr3_aa: CASSEAKGQGIVYGYTF

d_call: -
v_call: TRBV5-1
clone_size: -
j_call: TRBJ2-7
cdr3_nt: TGCGCCAGCAGCTTGGTCGGGACTCCGGGCGGCGACGAGCAGTACTTC
cdr3_aa: CASSLVGTPGGDEQYF

d_call: TRBD2
v_call: TRBV5-1
clone_size: -
j_call: TRBJ2-1
cdr3_nt: TGCGCCAGCAGCTTGGTTTCAGCGGGAGGTGGGAACAATGAGCAGTTCTTC
cdr3_aa: CASSLVSAGGGNNEQFF

d_call: TRBD2
v_call: TRBV25-1
clone_size: -
j_call: TRBJ2-1
cdr3_nt: TGTGCCAGCAGTGGGGGGACTAGCGGCGGGGTCCCTAATGAGCAGTTCTTC
cdr3_aa: CASSGGTSGGVPNEQFF

d_call: -
v_call: TRBV30
clone_size: -
j_call: TRBJ1-5
cdr3_nt: TGTGCCTGGAGTCGTAGACAGTTGAGGCAGCCCCAGCATTTT
cdr3_aa: CAWSRRQLRQPQHF

d_call: -
v_call: TRBV7-9
clone_size: -
j_call: TRBJ1-3
cdr3_nt: TGTGCCAGCAGCTTTCCGGGACAAACCCTCTCTGGAAACACCATATATTTT
cdr3_aa: CASSFPGQTLSGNTIYF

d_call: -
v_call: TRBV5-6
clone_size: -
j_call: TRBJ1-5
cdr3_nt: TGTGCCAGCAGCTTCTTACAGGGTACGAATCAGCCCCAGCATTTT
cdr3_aa: CASSFLQGTNQPQHF

d_call: -
v_call: TRBV4-2
clone_size: -
j_call: TRBJ1-2
cdr3_nt: TGTGCCAGCAGCCAACCAGGAGGCAGGGGCCATGGCTACACCTTC
cdr3_aa: CASSQPGGRGHGYTF

d_call: TRBD1
v_call: TRBV5-1
clone_size: -
j_call: TRBJ2-1
cdr3_nt: TGCGCCAGCAGCTTCCTGACAGGGAACAATGAGCAGTTCTTC
cdr3_aa: CASSFLTGNNEQFF

d_call: TRBD2
v_call: TRBV7-2
clone_size: once
j_call: TRBJ2-7
cdr3_nt: TGTGCCAGCAGCTACCTAAGCGGGAGGGACGAGCAGTACTTC
cdr3_aa: CASSYLSGRDEQYF

d_call: TRBD2
v_call: TRBV6-6
clone_size: -
j_call: TRBJ2-1
cdr3_nt: TGTGCCAGCAGTTTCCGGAGGAAGGGAGGGAATGAGCAGTTCTTC
cdr3_aa: CASSFRRKGGNEQFF

d_call: -
v_call: TRBV7-2
clone_size: -
j_call: TRBJ1-1
cdr3_nt: TGTGCCAGCAGCTTAGTGGGGGAGGGGAACACTGAAGCTTTCTTT
cdr3_aa: CASSLVGEGNTEAFF

d_call: TRBD1
v_call: TRBV7-9
clone_size: -
j_call: TRBJ1-2
cdr3_nt: TGTGCCAGCAGCTTCCTCACAGGGGAGGTTAGCTATGGCTACACCTTC
cdr3_aa: CASSFLTGEVSYGYTF

d_call: TRBD2
v_call: TRBV5-1
clone_size: -
j_call: TRBJ2-5
cdr3_nt: TGCGCCAGTGGAGGGACTACCGCGGGGGTCCGGGAGACCCAGTACTTC
cdr3_aa: CASGGTTAGVRETQYF

d_call: -
v_call: TRBV27
clone_size: -
j_call: TRBJ2-5
cdr3_nt: TGTGCCAGCAGTCCGGGTTATCGGGAGACCCAGTACTTC
cdr3_aa: CASSPGYRETQYF

d_call: TRBD1
v_call: TRBV7-9
clone_size: -
j_call: TRBJ2-5
cdr3_nt: TGTGCCAGCAGCTTAGCCGGGACAGGGCGCACCGGGACCCAGTACTTC
cdr3_aa: CASSLAGTGRTGTQYF

d_call: TRBD2
v_call: TRBV5-1
clone_size: once
j_call: TRBJ2-3
cdr3_nt: TGCGCCAGCAGCTTGGCGGGGGGGCCCGCAGATACGCAGTATTTT
cdr3_aa: CASSLAGGPADTQYF

d_call: -
v_call: TRBV15
clone_size: -
j_call: TRBJ2-7
cdr3_nt: TGTGCCACCAGCAGAGATTTGTCGTTCTCGGGGTCCTACGAGCAGTACTTC
cdr3_aa: CATSRDLSFSGSYEQYF

d_call: -
v_call: TRBV19
clone_size: -
j_call: TRBJ1-5
cdr3_nt: TGTGCCAGTAAATCAGGGGGCAATCAGCCCCAGCATTTT
cdr3_aa: CASKSGGNQPQHF

d_call: -
v_call: TRBV7-9
clone_size: -
j_call: TRBJ2-7
cdr3_nt: TGTGCCAGCAGCTTATCGAAAAACCGAGCCGAGCAGTACTTC
cdr3_aa: CASSLSKNRAEQYF